The present TCR beta chain was sequenced within a study of cytomegalovirus exposure and HLA in healthy donors (dated by TCRdb to the late 2010s). About the investigation overall: An earlier analysis of some 620 of the donors reported about 280 Gb of sequence data and 117 million unique TCR beta sequences obtained from some 200 million T cells. Approximately 300 gigabases of sequencing data and 80 million or so unique TCR sequences were included in an early release covering 500 to 750 HLA-typed donors. Among the roughly 390 genotyped donors, about 83% belonged to the genetic ancestry cluster associated with self-reported Caucasian donors. The aim of the study was to test whether cataloging public T cell receptors could identify signatures of past pathogen exposure. The study profiled the T cell repertoires of hundreds of subjects by immunosequencing and related them to cytomegalovirus serostatus. Besides the first cohort of some 670 subjects, a separate validation cohort made up of around 120 different subjects was used. To predict cytomegalovirus infection status, the study combined high-throughput TCR immunosequencing, statistical association of individual TCRs with disease status, and machine learning. To study patterns of TCR occurrence, a later analysis re-analyzed previously published TCR beta repertoires from 550 to 800 donors and added high-resolution HLA genotyping. The later analysis used no new phenotypic data to find candidate immune exposures, relying instead on TCR beta sequences and their occurrence across donors. To decide whether each TCR beta V gene segment behaved as functional or pseudogenic, an earlier analysis of some 580 of the donors relied on high-throughput TCR beta sequencing. Alongside the repertoire data, information on donor age, sex, ethnicity and CMV serostatus was compiled. A later genetic analysis took genome-wide SNP genotypes for about 55% of the 666 donors and used that subset as a discovery cohort. All discovery cohort repertoires had been generated using a single sequencing platform. Both class I and class II loci were covered by HLA typing, at four-digit resolution. Typing coverage differed by locus: A, B, C, DRB1 and DQB1 were typed in roughly 620-640 donors, DQA1 in roughly 500, DPA1 in 600 to 610, and DPB1 in just under 490. A handful of DR-DQ haplotypes were treated as single units for association and clustering because of strong linkage in the cohort. Among over 350 genotyped donors of the cohort, an average of around 240,000 unique TCR beta nucleotide sequences were sequenced per donor, 15% to 20% of them non-productive.

Study-wide conclusions, independent of this receptor: CMV serostatus was the only immune exposure information available for the cohort. Correlated functional status among segregating V segments might reflect linkage disequilibrium, but an unknown experimental factor could not be ruled out. In a later analysis, most CMV-associated TCR beta chains were found to appear HLA-restricted, with HLA associations seemingly driven largely by CMV exposure. A cluster of highly shared sequence variants was judged likely to be a technical artifact of the sequencing pipeline. In a later analysis, the rate of TCR association differed among HLA loci, with DRB1 alleles having the most associated TCRs and HLA-C alleles having the fewest. According to a later genetic analysis, donors in an Asian-associated ancestry cluster had fewer N-insertions in productive TCRs than the approximately 630-donor mean. In an earlier analysis of several hundred of the donors, most TCR beta V segments were observed in productive rearrangements about 90% or about 30% of the time, broadly matching IMGT annotations. In this cohort, only TCR beta chains were sequenced, and detectable features were limited by the absence of alpha or paired-chain data. The classifier was reported to diagnose cytomegalovirus status with high specificity and sensitivity in both the original cohort and the validation cohort. Most TCR sequences were observed very rarely across donors, whereas some public TCRs were present in many individuals. V-gene and J-gene trimming of TCR beta chains was associated with a missense DCLRE1C variant in a later genetic analysis, and the association was replicated in an independent cohort. A further reported finding was that TCR beta sequences accurately predicted the HLA-A and HLA-B alleles for most subjects in the first cohort. Because HLA typing was missing for some donors at each locus, association tests included only the typed subset. In a later analysis, HLA-associated TCR beta chains showed more clonal expansion and lower generation probabilities than non-associated chains that were equally common. In the study, some 160 TCR beta chains were listed as associated with cytomegalovirus. At a false discovery rate of 0.05, a later analysis linked under 20,000 TCR beta sequences to specific HLA alleles. Sequencing depth was assumed to be roughly uniform across donors in the presence/absence analyses, though that assumption may not hold. When HLA alleles, especially DR and DQ, strongly co-occurred, TCR associations were difficult to assign to individual alleles. Some IMGT-functional V segments, including TRBV6-2 and TRBV6-3, could not be told apart with the 87-base-pair reads, so those segments were excluded. The authors suggested that the approach could potentially be generalized to other disease states and immunological phenotypes. Because counts were too low, about 18 rarely observed V segments, including chromosome 9 orphons, were excluded from the earlier analysis of a few hundred of the donors. According to a later analysis, parvovirus B19, influenza, CMV and Epstein-Barr virus appeared linked to several top co-occurrence clusters. A few of the identified cytomegalovirus-associated TCR beta chains were confirmed in vitro to be specific for cytomegalovirus antigens.

Between the V and J ends, shortened by 1 base and 4 bases respectively, the junction contains 5 bases. The CDR3 starts with the cysteine, ends with the phenylalanine, and has 14 residues. Here the CDR3 DNA is all that survives: 42 bases in frame from base 1. The germline V gene (reference sequence) provides CDR1 LNHDA and CDR2 SQIVND. The cohort comprised under 700 healthy bone marrow donors. All cohort members were sampled while nominally healthy, although unrecorded immune exposures were likely present. The donor was CMV seropositive and belonged to the group of 250 to 350 seropositive cohort members. Every donor gave a peripheral blood sample, and the peripheral blood mononuclear cells from that sample were used for TCR beta sequencing. The Qiagen DNeasy Blood Extraction Kit was used to extract genomic DNA from the blood cell samples. The protocol used for the library was the immunoSEQ multiplex PCR assay. A mixture of 60 forward primers for TCR Vbeta segments and 13 reverse primers for TCR Jbeta segments was used in the multiplex PCR. The CDR3 region of rearranged TCR beta genes was amplified from genomic DNA with a multiplex PCR assay. Amplified TCR beta libraries were sequenced as 87-base-pair reads on the Illumina HiSeq System. The source study handled its data this way. A later analysis tallied around 82 million unique TCR beta chains across the 666 repertoires, and some 12 million of those chains were shared by two or more donors. A nearest-neighbor algorithm error-corrected the raw reads and collapsed the reads into unique sequences, merging closely related sequences to remove PCR and sequencing errors. Alignment of CDR3 sequences to IMGT reference sequences was used to assign V, D and J gene segments. For a sequence to be retained, a match of at least six nucleotides to both a V gene segment and a J gene segment was required. Rearrangements were classified as productive when the CDR3 lacked stop codons and remained in frame with V and J, and all other rearrangements were classified as non-productive. Following IMGT convention, CDR3 was defined as the stretch from the second conserved V-encoded cysteine to the conserved J-encoded phenylalanine. The earlier analysis of about 530 of the donors excluded any sequence lacking an unambiguous match to a single V gene segment. An earlier analysis of a few hundred of the donors called V segments functional above 56.7% productive rearrangements and segregating when the between-donor standard deviation exceeded 5%. To diagnose cytomegalovirus status from the catalog of TCR beta chain sequences, a statistical classification framework was built. In a later analysis, V and J genes were assigned by comparing TCR nucleotide sequences against IMGT/GENE-DB human TR gene sequences. A later analysis assigned CDR3 sequences and most-parsimonious VDJ recombination scenarios with the TCRdist pipeline. A later analysis defined each TCR beta chain by its CDR3 amino acid sequence plus V-gene family, and excluded reads lacking a unique V-gene family. To address suspected cross-contamination and a sequencing artifact, a later analysis removed 592 highly shared, low-generation-probability nucleotide sequences. In a later analysis, a clonal expansion index was calculated for each public chain from normalized within-repertoire ranks of inferred template counts. In a later analysis, generation probabilities were computed using a VDJ recombination model fitted to out-of-frame rearrangements, and the results were checked against IGoR. In a later analysis, TCR-TCR, TCR-HLA and TCR-CMV co-occurrence was scored with hypergeometric tests, and a repertoire-size bias correction was applied to TCR pairs. In a later analysis, false discovery rates were estimated by permuting HLA or CMV assignments 20 times. In a later analysis, co-occurring TCRs were grouped using DBSCAN, and TCRdist sequence similarity was added for clustering within HLA-allele-positive subsets. Repertoires with fewer than 30,000 or more than 120,000 public chains were left out of co-occurrence clustering, as were five repertoires with anomalous nucleotide sharing. TCRdb mirrors the immuneACCESS table, restricted to in-frame sequences. Some clones are absent from its copies; in checked studies, under half trace to an unresolved V gene, and the reason for the others is unknown. Clone size and the V and J calls come from that table; the DNA yielded D and trimming. The sample contains around 200,000 clones, around 86% of them found a single time. The ten largest clones take up about 10% of the sample.

Turning to this clone: What antigen it recognizes has not been identified. No quality values exist for individual bases; no much larger clone is one base distant.

The chain is made from TRBV19 and TRBJ1-6; the D gene assignment is ambiguous. This TCR came from a woman aged 50 to 60 in good health and CMV-seropositive. Sequencing used PBMCs. The CDR3 amino acid sequence is: CASSIGGYNSPLHF. The sequenced DNA: TGTGCCAGTAGTATAGGCGGATATAATTCACCCCTCCACTTT. The entire variable domain, with the stretches around the CDR3 drawn from the reference TRBV19 and TRBJ1-6 proteins, is DGGITQSPKYLFRKEGQNVTLSCEQNLNHDAMYWYRQDPGQGLRLIYYSQIVNDFQKGDIAEGYSVSREKKESFPLTVTSAQKNPTAFYLCASSIGGYNSPLHFGNGTRLTVT.